The entry that follows covers one T cell receptor beta chain sequence. Its specificity is not known. This entry is derived from a study of blood T cells in healthy people across ages. On the study more broadly: Using template switching, researchers captured about one barcoded beta molecule for each two T cells. Whole-study findings and limits: The study could not conclusively compare naive and antigen-experienced cells, given its unsorted PBMCs.

It was with a sample-barcoded 5' primer and a J-beta primer mix that a second PCR of roughly 6 to 12 cycles was run. One entry per CDR3 protein, called by TCRdb with MiXCR from the 5' RACE reads. The data show 1,100,000 or so distinct CDR3 sequences, with 40% to 50% seen just once and 15% to 20% held by the top ten. V was trimmed by 8 bases and J by 0 bases, leaving 20 bases between them. The CDR3 runs 15 residues. Germline lookup yields CDR1 DFQATT and CDR2 SNEGSKA (reference sequence). The rearrangement links TRBV20-1 to TRBJ2-7; D possibly uses TRBD1 or TRBD2 (5 bases each). Specimen: blood. This clonotype originated in a woman aged 55-69 years in good health. The CDR3 region is CSTFGPGTDSYEQYF. CDR3 sequence (DNA): TGCAGTACCTTCGGGCCCGGGACGGACTCCTACGAGCAGTACTTC.